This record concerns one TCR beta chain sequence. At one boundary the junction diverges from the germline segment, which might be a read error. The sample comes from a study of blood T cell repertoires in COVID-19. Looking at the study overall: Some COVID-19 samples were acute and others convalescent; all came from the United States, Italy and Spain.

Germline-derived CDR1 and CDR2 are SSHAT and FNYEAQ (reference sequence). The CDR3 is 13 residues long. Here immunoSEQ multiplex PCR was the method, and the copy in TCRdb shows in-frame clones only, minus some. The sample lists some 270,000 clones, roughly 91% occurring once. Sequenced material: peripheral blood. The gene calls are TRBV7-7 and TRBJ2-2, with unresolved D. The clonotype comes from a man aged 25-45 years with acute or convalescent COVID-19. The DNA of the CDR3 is TGTGCTAGCAGCCCTATAAACACCGGGGAGCTGTTTTTT. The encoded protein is CASSPINTGELFF.